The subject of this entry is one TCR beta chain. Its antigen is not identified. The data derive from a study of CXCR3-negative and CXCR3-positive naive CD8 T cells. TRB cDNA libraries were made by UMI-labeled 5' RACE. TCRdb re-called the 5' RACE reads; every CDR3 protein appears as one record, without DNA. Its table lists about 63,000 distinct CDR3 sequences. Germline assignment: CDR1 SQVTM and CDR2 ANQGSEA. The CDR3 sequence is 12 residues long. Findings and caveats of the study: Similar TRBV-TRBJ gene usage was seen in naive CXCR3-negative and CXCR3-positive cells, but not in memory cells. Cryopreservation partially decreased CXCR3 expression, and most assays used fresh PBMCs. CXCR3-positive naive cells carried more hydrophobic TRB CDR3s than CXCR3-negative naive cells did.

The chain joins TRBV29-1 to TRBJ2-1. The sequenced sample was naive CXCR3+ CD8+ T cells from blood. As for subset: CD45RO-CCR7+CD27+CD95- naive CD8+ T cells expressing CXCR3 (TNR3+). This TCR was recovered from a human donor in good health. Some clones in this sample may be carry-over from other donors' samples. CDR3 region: CSVEGNDNEQFF.